This TCR beta chain is drawn from a study of T cells in placental villitis. About the full investigation: The study tested an allograft-versus-infection hypothesis by comparing placental TCR-beta repertoires in villitis of unknown etiology, unaffected controls matched for gestational age, and infectious villitis. Overall study outcomes, separate from this receptor: Because the paraffin blocks included small amounts of decidua, some of the captured T cells, particularly in controls, may have been decidual rather than villous infiltrates. CMV-specific clone frequencies were lower in villitis of unknown etiology than in infectious CMV cases (roughly 0.001 vs 0.011), and villitis of unknown etiology did not differ from controls on this measure. Bulk tissue sequencing could not distinguish helper, regulatory or cytotoxic T cells, nor maternal versus fetal T cells, and excluded gamma-delta receptors.

Amplification of TCR-beta CDR3 regions from genomic DNA was performed with the immunoSEQ v4 bias-controlled multiplex PCR assay, which was run blinded to group allocation. Reference gene primers were added alongside TCR-beta primers to estimate nucleated cell and T cell quantities per sample. Sequencing of the libraries was performed on an Illumina MiSeq with a 100-cycle paired-end protocol. Per the source publication's procedure: Diversity and richness were calculated in immunoSEQ Analyzer software; richness by iChao1, clonality based on Pielou evenness and Shannon diversity (0-1, higher means less diverse). CDR3 amino acid sequences with V/J genes were queried against VDJdb for CMV, EBV and influenza A specificities using confidence 3 and substitution 2. The Morisita-Horn index was used to measure TCR-beta amino acid clonotype overlap among the villitis of unknown etiology, infectious villitis and control repertoires. The table was pulled from immuneACCESS by TCRdb, which kept in-frame rearrangements only. Such tables lose some clones; where checked, under half of the loss comes from unresolved V genes, and the rest has no known cause. V, J and clone size are those of that table, while D and trimming were read from the DNA. The sample table lists under 4,000 clones, almost 80% of them with a count of one. Over 15% of the sample comes from the top ten.

The CDR3 runs 16 amino acids, cysteine and phenylalanine included. Only CDR3 DNA remains: 48 bases, in frame from the first base. In the germline V gene, CDR1 corresponds to ENHRY and CDR2 to SYGVKD. V gives up 1 base and J gives up 9 bases, and the segment between their germline ends measures 19 bases. To note about this clone: Its antigen target is currently unknown. Within one base of it there is no much larger clone, and no base qualities were kept.

The five infectious villitis placentae, four with confirmed cytomegalovirus and one with Toxoplasma gondii, were included without being matched to the other groups. Mothers with infectious villitis were younger, had smaller fetuses, and delivered preterm or experienced intrauterine demise in a couple of cases. Placentae were collected after delivery and examined grossly and histologically before archival tissue was selected. Five 10-micron scrolls were cut from each FFPE block, and DNA was isolated using the AllPrep DNA/RNA FFPE Tissue kit. NanoDrop was used to check DNA concentration and purity, while a Bioanalyzer was used to assess RNA quality.

The sample comprised placental tissue containing maternal and fetal cells. The chain is encoded by TRBV10-3 joined to TRBJ2-1; no confident D gene assignment can be made. This TCR derives from a human patient with infectious villitis; the placental T cells may come from both mother and fetus. The CDR3 reads CAISELGTTGLGEQFF. The DNA is TGTGCCATCAGTGAGTTAGGAACTACGGGCCTCGGTGAGCAGTTCTTC.